One and the same sample provided the 12 T cell receptor beta chains below, sequenced in a study of regulatory T cells in long-lasting Graves disease (dated by TCRdb to the early 2020s). Reading the label with the study, this specimen's time point is: newly diagnosed GD, antithyroid drugs for less than 3 months. RNA was extracted from PBMCs in TRIzol for both TCR sequencing and RNA sequencing. To prepare the library, multiplex PCR was applied. TCRdb shows the sequencer as Illumina HiSeq 4000. CDR3 regions were amplified by Arm-PCR with iRepertoire HTBI primers to construct TCR beta libraries. TCRdb itself trimmed the public reads at Q25 with fastp, ran MiXCR and retained productive beta chains. Every distinct CDR3 protein forms one entry, paired with its most common genes and DNA. Counted in this sample were approximately 400,000 distinct CDR3 sequences; 12% of them appeared once. The ten most abundant clones make up under 20% of the sample.

This sample was shared with a second study, whose subject was T cells in Graves' hyperthyroidism and ophthalmopathy.

The source material was peripheral blood mononuclear cells (PBMCs), sampled at new diagnosis, from a patient treated with antithyroid drugs. The source is a woman in her late teens or twenties with Graves disease. Donor details come from another sample of the same person, matched by shared clones.

The rearrangement joins TRBV20-1 to TRBJ2-4, with unresolved D. This CDR3 contains 14 residues. With 6 bases removed from V and 3 bases from J, the gap between germline ends came to 15 bases. CDR1 is DFQATT and CDR2 is SNEGSKA in the germline V gene (reference sequence). CDR3 in amino acids: CSAASDRGKNIQYF. As DNA, the CDR3 is TGCAGTGCAGCATCCGATCGCGGCAAAAACATTCAGTACTTC.

This clonotype was counted at least ten times. The gene calls are TRBV12-3 or TRBV12-4 and TRBJ1-2, with TRBD1 identical over 8 bases. J was trimmed by 6 bases and V by 3 bases; bases with no gene match: 3. The CDR3 contains 13 residues. The CDR3: CASSFLQGDGYTF. DNA for the CDR3: TGTGCCAGCAGTTTCTTACAGGGGGATGGCTACACCTTC.

This clonotype was detected only a few times. The chain couples TRBV10-3 to TRBJ1-3; 9 positions agree with TRBD1. The CDR3 is made up of 15 amino acids. The germline CDR1 and CDR2 sequences are ENHRY and SYGVKD. V gave up 5 bases and J gave up 4 bases; unmatched junction bases: 6. CDR3 DNA sequence: TGTGCCATCAGTTCAACAGGGGGCGAGGGAAACACCATATATTTT. Translating it yields CAISSTGGEGNTIYF.

This clonotype has a count of ten or more. The chain is built from TRBV6-1 and TRBJ1-6; 8 bases agree with TRBD1. CDR1 is MNHNS, CDR2 SASEGT, per germline. V shed 6 bases and J 0 bases; nucleotides not matched to a gene: 4. CDR3 length equals 16 residues. The CDR3, as DNA: TGTGCCAGCAGCCGGGACAGGAGCTCCTATAATTCACCCCTCCACTTT. This sequence encodes CASSRDRSSYNSPLHF.

This chain joins TRBV20-1 and TRBJ1-2; TRBD1 might be the D (5 bases). The CDR3 spans 16 residues. CDR1 and CDR2 (germline): DFQATT, SNEGSKA (reference sequence). Trimming removed 2 bases from V and 4 bases from J, with 20 bases in between. Written as DNA, the CDR3 is TGCAGTGCTAGAACCCCCCCCAGGGAAGGGCGCTATGGCTACACCTTC. Translated: CSARTPPREGRYGYTF.

This clonotype was observed many times. The gene calls are TRBV20-1 and TRBJ2-3; tentatively, D is TRBD2 (6 bases). In germline, CDR1 is DFQATT, CDR2 SNEGSKA (reference sequence). Between the trimmed V and J ends, which lost 6 bases and 0 bases, there was a span of 16 bases. The CDR3 has 15 residues. CDR3 DNA: TGCAGTGCCCCCGGTCAGGCGGGAAGCACAGATACGCAGTATTTT. As protein: CSAPGQAGSTDTQYF.

This clonotype was recorded many times. V usage is TRBV7-8 and J usage is TRBJ2-7; 7 nucleotides agree with TRBD2. The length of the CDR3 is 14 residues. Germline V lookup: CDR1 SGHVS, CDR2 FQNEAQ. J gave up 6 bases and V 0 bases, and 5 bases lay outside the gene matches. The CDR3 spells CASSLAGGSGEQYF. The CDR3 nucleotides are TGTGCCAGCAGCTTAGCGGGCGGGAGCGGCGAGCAGTACTTC.

In its sample, this clonotype was seen a few times. A read error may be the cause here, since a much bigger clone is one base away. V gene TRBV2 combines with J gene TRBJ2-7; D possibly corresponds to TRBD1 (5 bases). Germline V gene data show CDR1 as SNHLY and CDR2 as FYNNEI. The V end was cut by 9 bases, the J end by 3 bases, with 12 bases between. The CDR3 is made up of 12 amino acids. CDR3 residues: CASWIGDYEQYF. The CDR3 DNA is TGTGCCAGTTGGATAGGGGACTACGAGCAGTACTTC.

This clonotype was found a few times. In DNA form, the CDR3 reads TGTGCCAGCAGTTACGAGGAGTACAGAGATGACTCTGGGGCCAACGTCCTGACTTTC. Residues: CASSYEEYRDDSGANVLTF. The gene calls are TRBV6-2 or TRBV6-3 and TRBJ2-6; D uncertain. V was shortened by 2 bases and J by 0 bases, with 17 bases between the two germline ends. This CDR3 is built from 19 residues. Germline loops: CDR1 MNHEY, CDR2 SVGEGT.

This clonotype was observed a few times. The rearrangement uses TRBV6-1 and TRBJ2-3; maybe TRBD2 (5 bases). Germline lookup yields CDR1 MNHNS and CDR2 SASEGT. The CDR3 contains 10 residues. Trimming took off 8 bases at V and 9 bases at J, with 9 bases between the two ends. Written as DNA, the CDR3 is TGTGCCAGCGGCTCGGGGACGCAGTATTTT. It translates to CASGSGTQYF.

This clonotype appeared many times. The rearrangement joins TRBV12-3 or TRBV12-4 to TRBJ1-5; D gene unclear. The CDR3 consists of 14 residues. V dropped 6 bases and J dropped 5 bases, with 14 bases sitting between them. This CDR3 reads CASRHRLPYQPQHF. The CDR3 nucleotides read TGTGCCAGCAGGCACCGTCTCCCGTATCAGCCCCAGCATTTT.

The V call is TRBV2, the J call TRBJ2-3, with 12 nucleotides matching TRBD2. Germline values: CDR1 SNHLY, CDR2 FYNNEI. Trimming at V came to 6 bases and at J to 0 bases, leaving 1 base not matched to a gene. The CDR3 runs to 15 residues. The CDR3 sequence is CASRTSGGSTDTQYF. In nucleotides, the CDR3 is TGTGCCAGCAGAACTAGCGGGGGGAGCACAGATACGCAGTATTTT. Filled out from reference TRBV2 and TRBJ2-3, the complete variable domain reads EPEVTQTPSHQVTQMGQEVILRCVPISNHLYFYWYRQILGQKVEFLVSFYNNEISEKSEIFDDQFSVERPDGSNFTLKIRSTKLEDSAMYFCASRTSGGSTDTQYFGPGTRLTVL.